These 16 T cell receptor beta chains share one sample of origin, sequenced in a study of cytotoxic CD8 clonotypes in ibrutinib-treated CLL. Produced via immunoSEQ multiplex PCR; TCRdb's table is partial and in-frame only. The repertoire includes 45,000 to 65,000 clones, less than 90% of them detected once, and around 21% sits in the top ten. Sample: PBMCs, taken after 24 months of ibrutinib treatment. These receptors all come from a human donor with chronic lymphocytic leukemia.

The chain joins TRBV11-2 to TRBJ2-1, with 10 positions matching TRBD2. The germline V gene has CDR1 SGHAT and CDR2 FQNNGV. CDR3 size: 16 residues. After removal of 0 bases from V and 9 bases from J, the junction contained 8 bases not matched to a gene. In nucleotides, the CDR3 is TGTGCCAGCAGCTTAGACTCTAGCGGGAGTAGGAGTGAGCAGTTCTTC. Translated, it gives CASSLDSSGSRSEQFF.

The chain links TRBV5-4 to TRBJ2-1; 10 bases align to TRBD2. Germline CDR1 is SGHNT and CDR2 is YYREEE (reference sequence). This CDR3 has 15 residues. Unmatched junction bases numbered 7, after V lost 3 bases and J lost 7 bases. CDR3: CASSYPGLAKNEQFF. Written as DNA, the CDR3 is TGTGCCAGCAGCTACCCGGGACTAGCGAAAAATGAGCAGTTCTTC.

The chain links TRBV30 to TRBJ1-1, with TRBD1 identical over 7 bases. Germline V CDR1 and CDR2: GTSNPN, SVGIG (reference sequence). This CDR3 comprises 16 residues. The J segment lost 2 bases and the V segment lost 2 bases, leaving 11 bases of the junction unmatched. CDR3 bases: TGTGCCTGGAGTCCTACGACAGGGTTCGGTAACACTGAAGCTTTCTTT. As protein: CAWSPTTGFGNTEAFF.

The chain uses TRBV5-1 and TRBJ2-5, with 8 bases aligning to TRBD2. The germline CDR1 and CDR2 sequences are SGHRS and YFSETQ. The CDR3 has 15 residues. Germline trimming cut 0 bases from V and 6 bases from J; bases unmatched to any gene: 7. CDR3 loop: CASSLGREGLQTQYF. CDR3 DNA: TGCGCCAGCAGCTTGGGACGGGAGGGCCTGCAGACCCAGTACTTC. Looking up the rest from reference TRBV5-1 and TRBJ2-5 gives the full variable domain: KAGVTQTPRYLIKTRGQQVTLSCSPISGHRSVSWYQQTPGQGLQFLFEYFSETQRNKGNFPGRFSGRQFSNSRSEMNVSTLELGDSALYLCASSLGREGLQTQYFGPGTRLLVL.

V is TRBV7-9 and J is TRBJ2-5; 7 bases are shared with TRBD2. The V gene end was trimmed by 0 bases and the J gene end by 5 bases; junction bases not matched to a gene: 3. CDR3 length equals 14 residues. CDR1 and CDR2 (germline): SEHNR, FQNEAQ (reference sequence). The CDR3 sequence is CASSLAGGTETQYF. CDR3 in DNA: TGTGCCAGCAGCTTAGCGGGAGGGACCGAGACCCAGTACTTC.

J is TRBJ2-7 and V is TRBV6-4; D might be TRBD2 (6 bases). The length of the CDR3 is 15 residues. With 6 bases removed from V and 0 bases from J, the gap between germline ends came to 15 bases. CDR1 and CDR2 from the germline V gene are MRHNA and SNTAGT. The CDR3 nucleotides are TGTGCCAGCAGATTGGAGGCGGGGAGCTCCTACGAGCAGTACTTC. Amino acids: CASRLEAGSSYEQYF.

The V call is TRBV7-6, the J call TRBJ2-1; 8 bases align to TRBD2. CDR3 size: 17 residues. Trimming cost V 1 base and J 0 bases; bases outside gene matches: 5. CDR1 is SGHVS and CDR2 is FNYEAQ in the germline V gene. The CDR3 DNA reads as TGTGCCAGCAGCTTAGTTAGCGGGGCAAGCTCCTACAATGAGCAGTTCTTC. Translation gives CASSLVSGASSYNEQFF.

This clone was found once. The chain joins TRBV7-9 to TRBJ2-7; perhaps TRBD2 as D (6 bases). The CDR3 runs 17 residues. Trimming left V 1 base short and J 2 bases short, with 18 bases between. Germline-derived CDR1 and CDR2 are SEHNR and FQNEAQ (reference sequence). CDR3 residues: CASSLGGVSGRAYEQYF. The CDR3 DNA reads TGTGCCAGCAGCTTAGGGGGGGTTAGCGGCCGAGCCTACGAGCAGTACTTC.

This chain connects TRBV6-6 to TRBJ2-4; TRBD2 might be the D (6 bases). Germline V gene lookup returns CDR1 MNHNY and CDR2 SVGAGI (reference sequence). The CDR3 covers 16 residues. V lost 5 bases and J lost 2, with 16 bases in between. CDR3 sequence: CASSRDGSKTKNIQYF. For the CDR3, the DNA is TGTGCCAGCAGTAGGGACGGGAGCAAAACCAAAAACATTCAGTACTTC.

The chain combines TRBV11-2 with TRBJ2-3; no clear D. CDR1 is SGHAT and CDR2 is FQNNGV in the germline V gene. The CDR3 is made up of 15 amino acids. V was trimmed by 0 bases and J by 2 bases, leaving 9 bases between them. CDR3 sequence: CASSLDNGPTDTQYF. The DNA of the CDR3 is TGTGCCAGCAGCTTAGACAACGGACCCACAGATACGCAGTATTTT.

The rearrangement links TRBV7-9 to TRBJ1-3, with D unresolved. The V gene's germline CDR1 is SEHNR and CDR2 FQNEAQ (reference sequence). The CDR3 extends over 15 amino acids. V was cut by 1 base and J by 0 bases, with 7 bases left in between. The CDR3 is CASSLEVLSGNTIYF. CDR3 DNA: TGTGCCAGCAGCTTAGAAGTGCTCTCTGGAAACACCATATATTTT.

This clone was seen once. The chain couples TRBV7-2 to TRBJ1-4; no reliable D call. The CDR3 runs 15 residues. V gave up 0 bases and J gave up 4 bases, with 9 bases separating them. Germline CDR1 SGHTA, CDR2 FQGNSA. The CDR3 here is CASSLANRNNEKLFF. For the CDR3, the DNA is TGTGCCAGCAGCTTAGCAAACAGAAATAATGAAAAACTGTTTTTT.

V usage is TRBV2 and J usage is TRBJ2-1, with 11 bases aligning to TRBD2. CDR3 length equals 15 residues. Trimming at V came to 6 bases and at J to 8 bases, leaving 9 bases not matched to a gene. Germline CDR1 and CDR2: SNHLY and FYNNEI. The CDR3 coding sequence is TGTGCCAGCAGCAGGCTAACTAGCGGGAGCTATGAGCAGTTCTTC. This encodes CASSRLTSGSYEQFF.

This clone was seen a few times. The chain is built from TRBV21-1 and TRBJ1-1; the table gives TRBD1 as D, unverified against the DNA. TRBV21-1 is assigned pseudogene status. The CDR3 contains 16 residues. CDR3 sequence: CASSIRDREVNTEAFF. DNA for the CDR3: TGTGCCAGCAGCATCCGGGACAGGGAGGTGAACACTGAAGCTTTCTTT.

Remarks on this clone: At one end the junction does not follow the germline gene, possibly because of a read error. The CDR3 coding sequence is TGCGCCAGCAGATTGGGTGGAAGCTACAATGAGCAGTTCTTC. Translating it yields CASRLGGSYNEQFF. The chain couples TRBV5-1 to TRBJ2-1; D not resolved. The CDR3 spans 14 residues. CDR1 and CDR2 from the germline V gene are SGHRS and YFSETQ. Combining the CDR3 with reference TRBV5-1 and TRBJ2-1 gives the whole variable domain KAGVTQTPRYLIKTRGQQVTLSCSPISGHRSVSWYQQTPGQGLQFLFEYFSETQRNKGNFPGRFSGRQFSNSRSEMNVSTLELGDSALYLCASRLGGSYNEQFFGPGTRLTVL.

V and J are TRBV13 and TRBJ2-1; 12 bases agree with TRBD2. In germline, CDR1 is PRHDT, CDR2 FYEKMQ (reference sequence). CDR3 length: 15 residues. Trimming cost V 1 base and J 7 bases; bases outside gene matches: 2. As DNA, the CDR3 is TGTGCCAGCAGCTTAGTTCTAGCGGGAGGGAATGAGCAGTTCTTC. It specifies CASSLVLAGGNEQFF.